This TCR beta chain was captured in a study of OX40 agonist ivuxolimab in advanced cancers. Across the whole study: Hepatocellular carcinoma, melanoma, renal cell or head and neck cancer was diagnosed in the dose-escalation patients.

With 0 bases removed from V and 4 bases from J, the gap between germline ends came to 23 bases. This CDR3 has 19 amino acids. Germline CDR1 reads MRHNA; CDR2 reads SNTAGT. The data were produced by immunoSEQ multiplex PCR, yet TCRdb's version contains in-frame clones alone and is incomplete. The table records more than 65,000 clones, approximately 79% of them present only once. Details on this clone: Its antigen is unidentified.

Findings and limits, study-wide: Clonal expansion in partial responders at 0.1-3.0 mg/kg ranked among the lowest.

V gene TRBV6-4 combines with J gene TRBJ2-3, with D possibly TRBD1 on 6 matching bases. The sample was CD4+ or CD8+ T cells sorted from blood, taken in a trial of the OX40 agonist ivuxolimab. The receptor comes from an adult with an advanced solid tumor such as melanoma, head and neck, liver or kidney cancer. The CDR3 DNA is TGTGCCAGCAGTGACTCGATAGGCCGGGACATTTCTCCCGCAGATACGCAGTATTTT. Its translation is CASSDSIGRDISPADTQYF.